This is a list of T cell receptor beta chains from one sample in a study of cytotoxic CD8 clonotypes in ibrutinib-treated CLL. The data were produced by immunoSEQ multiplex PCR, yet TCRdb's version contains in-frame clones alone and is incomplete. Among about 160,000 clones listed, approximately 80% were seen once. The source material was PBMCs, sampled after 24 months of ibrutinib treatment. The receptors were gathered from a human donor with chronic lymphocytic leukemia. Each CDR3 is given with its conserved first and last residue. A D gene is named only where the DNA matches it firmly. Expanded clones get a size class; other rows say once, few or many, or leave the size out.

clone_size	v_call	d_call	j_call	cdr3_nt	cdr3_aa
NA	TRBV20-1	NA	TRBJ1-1	TGCAGTGCTAGCAGAGCCACTGAAGCTTTCTTT	CSASRATEAFF
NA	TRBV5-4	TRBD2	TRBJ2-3	TGTGCCAGCCACGGGGCGGGGGGTCCCACAGATACGCAGTATTTT	CASHGAGGPTDTQYF
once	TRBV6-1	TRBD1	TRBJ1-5	TGTGCCAGTTGGACAGGGGGTATTAGCAATCAGCCCCAGCATTTT	CASWTGGISNQPQHF
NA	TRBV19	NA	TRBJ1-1	TGTGCCAGCAGCTTGGGTGGCATGAACACTGAAGCTTTCTTT	CASSLGGMNTEAFF
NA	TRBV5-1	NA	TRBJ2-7	TGCGCCAGCAGCTACACAGGCAGCGAAAACGAGCAGTACTTC	CASSYTGSENEQYF
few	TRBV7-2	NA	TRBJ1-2	TGTGCCGAGAAAAAAGCCAGTGGAGGCTACACCTTC	CAEKKASGGYTF
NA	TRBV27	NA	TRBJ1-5	NA	CASSLRARGLGDQPQHF
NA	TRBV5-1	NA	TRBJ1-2	TGCGCCAGCAGCTTGCTTCCGGACTACTATGGCTACACCTTC	CASSLLPDYYGYTF
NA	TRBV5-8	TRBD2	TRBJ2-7	TGTGCCAGCAGCCGGCGGACTAGCGGGAGTGACGAGCAGTACTTC	CASSRRTSGSDEQYF
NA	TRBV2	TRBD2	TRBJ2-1	TGTGCCAGCAGTCCGGGACTAGCGGGAGGGGGGCAGTTCTTC	CASSPGLAGGGQFF
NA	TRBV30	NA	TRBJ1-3	TGTGCCTGGAGTGTAAATGGAAACACCATATATTTT	CAWSVNGNTIYF
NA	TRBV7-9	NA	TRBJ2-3	TGTGCCAGCAGCTTAGGCACAGATACGCAGTATTTT	CASSLGTDTQYF
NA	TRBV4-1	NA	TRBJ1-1	TGCGCCAGCAGCCAAGCTAGGGTTACTGAAGCTTTCTTT	CASSQARVTEAFF
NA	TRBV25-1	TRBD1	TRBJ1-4	TGTGCCAGCATGGCGACAGGGAAAATTGAAAAACTGTTTTTT	CASMATGKIEKLFF
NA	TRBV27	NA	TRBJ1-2	TGTGCCAGCAGCCAAGGAGACAGGAGAAACTATGGCTACACCTTC	CASSQGDRRNYGYTF
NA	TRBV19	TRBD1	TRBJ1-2	TGTGCCAGTACTGTGGACAGGGGCCTTTATGGCTACACCTTC	CASTVDRGLYGYTF
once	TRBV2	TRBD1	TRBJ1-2	TGTGCCAGCTCTGCCCTGGGGACAGGGAGATCTAACTATGGCTACACCTTC	CASSALGTGRSNYGYTF
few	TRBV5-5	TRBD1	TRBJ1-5	TGTGCCAGCAGCAACCGGGACAGGCCCTCTCGGGACAATCAGCCCCAGCATTTT	CASSNRDRPSRDNQPQHF
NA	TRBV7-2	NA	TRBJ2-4	TGTGCCAGCAGCTTAGCCACGAAGTCGGACATTCAGTACTTC	CASSLATKSDIQYF
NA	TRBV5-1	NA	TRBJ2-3	TGCGCCAGCAGTTGGACCGGGCCCCCTGGGGATACGCAGTATTTT	CASSWTGPPGDTQYF
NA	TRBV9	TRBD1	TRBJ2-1	TGTGCCAGCAGCGTGGGACAGTCATACTACAATGAGCAGTTCTTC	CASSVGQSYYNEQFF
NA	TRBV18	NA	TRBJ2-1	TGTGCCAGCTCACCCCCGGGACCCACCCCATACGGGATTGATGAGCAGTTCTTC	CASSPPGPTPYGIDEQFF
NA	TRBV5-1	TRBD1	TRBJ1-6	TGCGCCAGCAGCTCCCGGGACAGCTCCTATAATTCACCCCTCCACTTT	CASSSRDSSYNSPLHF
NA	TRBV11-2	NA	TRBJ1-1	TGTGCCAGCAGCCTGTGGACTGAAGCTTTCTTT	CASSLWTEAFF
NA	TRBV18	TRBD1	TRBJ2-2	TGTGCCAGCTCAGGGACAGTGCCTCCGAACACCGGGGAGCTGTTTTTT	CASSGTVPPNTGELFF
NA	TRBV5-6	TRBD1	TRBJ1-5	TGTGCCAGCAGCTTTGGGACAGGGAGGGTCCAGCCCCAGCATTTT	CASSFGTGRVQPQHF
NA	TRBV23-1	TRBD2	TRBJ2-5	TGCGCCAGCAGTCCGGGAGGGCAGCGGGCCCACCAAGAGACCCAGTACTTC	CASSPGGQRAHQETQYF